This T cell receptor (beta chain) is drawn from a study of cytomegalovirus exposure and HLA in healthy donors. CDR3 length equals 16 residues. Trimming took 7 bases from V and 5 from J; bases not matched to a gene: 12. Germline V gene sequence: CDR1 MNHEY, CDR2 SMNVEV (reference sequence). Sequenced by immunoSEQ multiplex PCR; TCRdb stores in-frame clones only, minus some. The profile shows 150,000 to 200,000 clones, 85% to 90% of them singletons. This chain connects TRBV27 to TRBJ2-2, with 8 positions matching TRBD1. The receptor's source is a man between 18 and 29 years old in good health and CMV-seropositive. The sample was PBMCs. In DNA, the CDR3 is TGTGCCAGCACTCAAACAGGGGGAGGAAGGACCGGGGAGCTGTTTTTT. This sequence encodes CASTQTGGGRTGELFF.